This T cell receptor beta chain was retrieved from a study of T cell responses to AZD1222 COVID-19 vaccine (dated by TCRdb to the early 2020s). About the investigation overall: Because spike-specific TCR depth and breadth did not differ between the two schedules, AZD1222 recipients who got a second dose at roughly 4 weeks were pooled with those who got a second dose at roughly 12 weeks. A total of more than 230 trial participants underwent TCR sequencing, of whom nearly 210 received two doses of AZD1222 and about 26 received two doses of the MenACWY control vaccine. Trial participants were enrolled by age into subgroups of 18-55, 56-69 and 70-plus years, and around 150, 29 and 61 TCR-sequenced participants, respectively, were included in these subgroups. Results the study describes overall, beyond this receptor: Participants were mostly white British and included more females than males, and it was suggested by the authors that clonal diversity may have been underestimated. Only a handful of AZD1222 recipients were SARS-CoV-2 seropositive at baseline, limiting conclusions about previously exposed vaccinees. Spike-specific TCR breadth and depth rose significantly after two AZD1222 doses compared with day 0 and with MenACWY recipients. Because no samples from the day 14 peak response were available, repertoires could be characterized only after the peak T cell response. Reportedly, almost half of the unique spike-specific TCRs recognized epitopes lying outside the regions that are mutated in the B.1.351 and B.1.1.7 variants. In the small 56-69-year group, the increase in depth fell short of significance, most likely because of low power. The vaccine-associated CD4 TCRs covered the entire spike protein, and the dominant responses fell in regions 160-218 and 743-854.

Spanning cysteine to phenylalanine, the CDR3 consists of 18 amino acids. Just CDR3 DNA is preserved here, 54 bases in frame from base 1. CDR1 and CDR2 are drawn from the germline V gene: MNHEY, SVGEGT. V trim: 5 bases; J trim: 1 base; unmatched bases: 13. The CDR3 regions of human TCRbeta chains were subjected to immunosequencing. From the authors' description of their analysis: TCRs in the repertoires were compared against a reference library of SARS-CoV-2-specific TCRs that had been generated with the MIRA antigen-specificity platform. Breadth was defined as the fraction of unique TCRs that were SARS-CoV-2-associated, and depth was defined as the fraction of total T cells that were SARS-CoV-2-associated. Using the MIRA data, each spike-specific TCR was assigned both to the spike region to which the TCR was reactive and to a CD4 or CD8 class. Log10-transformed breadth and depth values were compared by one-way ANOVA with Sidak's multiple comparisons tests. TCRdb mirrors the immuneACCESS table, restricted to in-frame sequences. Some clones are absent from its copies; in checked studies, under half trace to an unresolved V gene, and the reason for the others is unknown. The V and J calls and clone size come from that table; D and trimming were worked out from the DNA. In all, the sample holds fewer than 110,000 clones, and approximately 90% of those were seen once. The ten largest clones take up approximately 22% of the sample.

This specimen's time point label, interpreted: baseline before first vaccination. The vaccinee samples were drawn from two UK trials, COV001 and COV002, one of which was a single-blind randomized controlled phase 2/3 trial testing AZD1222 (ChAdOx1 nCoV-19) in healthy adults. For TCRbeta chain sequencing, PBMC samples from trial participants were taken at day 0 and at day 28 after the second dose. To note about this clone: Its antigen specificity is not known. No much larger clone exists at a distance of one base, and base qualities are not known.

Rearrangement joined TRBV6-2 or TRBV6-3 to TRBJ1-1, with 10 junctional bases fitting TRBD1. Specimen: peripheral blood, collected on day 0 of AZD1222 vaccination. This clonotype originated in an adult in good health. The DNA is TGTGCCAGCAGTCCCCACGCGGGACAGGGGAATCCGAACACTGAAGCTTTCTTT. This encodes CASSPHAGQGNPNTEAFF.